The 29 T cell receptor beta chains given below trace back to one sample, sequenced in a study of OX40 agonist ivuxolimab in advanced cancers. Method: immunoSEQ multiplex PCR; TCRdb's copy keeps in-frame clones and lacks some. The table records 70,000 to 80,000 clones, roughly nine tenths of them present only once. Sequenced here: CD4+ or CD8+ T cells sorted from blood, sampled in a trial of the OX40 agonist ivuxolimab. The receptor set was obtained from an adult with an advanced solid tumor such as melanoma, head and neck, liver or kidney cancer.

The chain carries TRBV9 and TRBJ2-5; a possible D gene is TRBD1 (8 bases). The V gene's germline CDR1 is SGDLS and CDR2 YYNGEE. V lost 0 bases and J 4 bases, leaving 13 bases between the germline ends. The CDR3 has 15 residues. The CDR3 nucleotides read TGTGCCAGCAGCGTAGCAGGGGGCGGGAGAGAGACCCAGTACTTC. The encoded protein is CASSVAGGGRETQYF.

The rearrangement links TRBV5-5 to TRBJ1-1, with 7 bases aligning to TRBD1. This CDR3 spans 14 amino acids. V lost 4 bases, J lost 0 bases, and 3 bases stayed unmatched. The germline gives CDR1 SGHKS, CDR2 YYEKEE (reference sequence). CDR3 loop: CASSRGQVNTEAFF. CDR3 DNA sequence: TGTGCCAGCAGCCGCGGACAGGTGAACACTGAAGCTTTCTTT.

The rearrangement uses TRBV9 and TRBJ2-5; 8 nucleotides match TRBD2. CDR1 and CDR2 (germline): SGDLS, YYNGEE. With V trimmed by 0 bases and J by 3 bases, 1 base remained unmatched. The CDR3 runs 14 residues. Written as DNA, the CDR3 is TGTGCCAGCAGCGTAGCGGGAGGGGAAGAGACCCAGTACTTC. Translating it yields CASSVAGGEETQYF.

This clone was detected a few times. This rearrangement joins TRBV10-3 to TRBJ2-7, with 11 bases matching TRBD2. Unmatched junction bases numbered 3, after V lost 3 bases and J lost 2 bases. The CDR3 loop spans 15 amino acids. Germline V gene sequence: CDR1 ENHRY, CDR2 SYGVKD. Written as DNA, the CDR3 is TGTGCCATCAGTGACCTGACTAGCGGGACCTACGAGCAGTACTTC. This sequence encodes CAISDLTSGTYEQYF.

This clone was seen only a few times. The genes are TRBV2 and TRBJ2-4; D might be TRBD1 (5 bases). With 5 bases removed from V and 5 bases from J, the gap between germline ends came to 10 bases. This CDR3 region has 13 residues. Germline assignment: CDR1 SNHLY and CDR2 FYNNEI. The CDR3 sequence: CASSYDSQNIQYF. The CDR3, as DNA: TGTGCCAGCAGTTATGACAGCCAAAACATTCAGTACTTC.

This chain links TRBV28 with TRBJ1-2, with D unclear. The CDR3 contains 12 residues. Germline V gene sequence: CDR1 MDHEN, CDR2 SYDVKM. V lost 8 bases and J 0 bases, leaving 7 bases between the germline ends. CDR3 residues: CASGGSNYGYTF. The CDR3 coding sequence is TGTGCCAGCGGAGGTTCTAACTATGGCTACACCTTC.

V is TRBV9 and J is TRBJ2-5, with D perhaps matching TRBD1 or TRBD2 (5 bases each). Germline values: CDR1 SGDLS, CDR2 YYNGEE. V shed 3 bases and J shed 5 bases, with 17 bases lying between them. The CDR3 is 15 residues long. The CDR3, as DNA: TGTGCCAGCAGCGCCCCCCAGGGCCGGAGGGAGACCCAGTACTTC. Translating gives CASSAPQGRRETQYF.

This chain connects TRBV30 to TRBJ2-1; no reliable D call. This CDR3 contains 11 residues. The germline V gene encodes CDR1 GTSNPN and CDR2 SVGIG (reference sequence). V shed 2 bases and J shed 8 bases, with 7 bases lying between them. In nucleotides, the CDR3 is TGTGCCTGGAGTAGATACGATGAGCAGTTCTTC. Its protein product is CAWSRYDEQFF.

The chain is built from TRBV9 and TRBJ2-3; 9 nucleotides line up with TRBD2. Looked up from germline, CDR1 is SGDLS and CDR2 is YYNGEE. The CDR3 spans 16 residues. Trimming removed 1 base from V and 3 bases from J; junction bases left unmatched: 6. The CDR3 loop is CASSVLAGMGTDTQYF. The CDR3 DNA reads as TGTGCCAGCAGCGTACTAGCGGGGATGGGGACAGATACGCAGTATTTT.

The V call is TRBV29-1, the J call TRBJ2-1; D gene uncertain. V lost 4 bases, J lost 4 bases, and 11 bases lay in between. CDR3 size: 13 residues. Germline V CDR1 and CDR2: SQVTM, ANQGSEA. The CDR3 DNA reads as TGCAGCGTTGGGATCGGTGGGTACAATGAGCAGTTCTTC. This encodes CSVGIGGYNEQFF.

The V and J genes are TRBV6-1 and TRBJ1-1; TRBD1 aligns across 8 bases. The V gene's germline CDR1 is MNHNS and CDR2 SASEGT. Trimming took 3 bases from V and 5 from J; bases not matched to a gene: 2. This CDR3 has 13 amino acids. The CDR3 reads CASSDRGLTEAFF. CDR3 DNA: TGTGCCAGCAGTGACAGGGGGCTGACTGAAGCTTTCTTT.

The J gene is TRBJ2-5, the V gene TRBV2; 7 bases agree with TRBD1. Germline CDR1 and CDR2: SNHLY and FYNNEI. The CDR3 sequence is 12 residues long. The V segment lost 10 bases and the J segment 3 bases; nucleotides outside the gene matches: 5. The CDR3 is CATLGTEETQYF. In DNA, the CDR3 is TGTGCCACCCTGGGGACAGAAGAGACCCAGTACTTC.

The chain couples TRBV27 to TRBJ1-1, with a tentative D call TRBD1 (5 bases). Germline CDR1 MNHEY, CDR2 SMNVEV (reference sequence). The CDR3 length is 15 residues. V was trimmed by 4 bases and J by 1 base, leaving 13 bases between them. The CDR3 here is CASSSTGGPNTEAFF. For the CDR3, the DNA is TGTGCCAGCAGTTCTACTGGGGGTCCGAACACTGAAGCTTTCTTT.

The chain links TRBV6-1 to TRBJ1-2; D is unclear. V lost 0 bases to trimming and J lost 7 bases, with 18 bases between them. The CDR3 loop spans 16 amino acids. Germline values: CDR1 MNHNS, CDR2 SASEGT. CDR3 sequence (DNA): TGTGCCAGCAGTGAAGCCCTCTTTGGTAGTGCCGGTGGCTACACCTTC. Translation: CASSEALFGSAGGYTF.

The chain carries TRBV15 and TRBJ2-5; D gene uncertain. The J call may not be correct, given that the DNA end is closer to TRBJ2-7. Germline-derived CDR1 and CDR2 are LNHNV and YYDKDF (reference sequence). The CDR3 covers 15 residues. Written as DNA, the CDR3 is TGTGCCACCAGCAGACTTCGTGGGCAATTCTACGAGCAGTACTTC. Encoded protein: CATSRLRGQFYEQYF.

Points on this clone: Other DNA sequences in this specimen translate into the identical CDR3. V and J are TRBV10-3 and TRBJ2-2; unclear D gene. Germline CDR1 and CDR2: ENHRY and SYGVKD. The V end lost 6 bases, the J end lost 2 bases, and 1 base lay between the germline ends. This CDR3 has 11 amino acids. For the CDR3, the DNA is TGTGCCATCAGCAACACCGGGGAGCTGTTTTTT. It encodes CAISNTGELFF.

CDR3 DNA sequence: TGTGCCAGCAGCTCGCGGGACAGGGAGGGGGAGCAGTACTTC. Residues: CASSSRDREGEQYF. V gene TRBV13 combines with J gene TRBJ2-7, with 9 positions matching TRBD1. Trimming took 4 bases from V and 7 from J; bases not matched to a gene: 8. CDR3 length equals 14 residues. Germline CDR1 reads PRHDT; CDR2 reads FYEKMQ (reference sequence).

The CDR3 DNA is TGTGCCACCGGACTTACCAGCGGGTCCCGGGGGGAGCAGTACTTC. Translated, it gives CATGLTSGSRGEQYF. The chain is built from TRBV25-1 and TRBJ2-7; D is perhaps TRBD2 (6 bases). The germline V and J ends were trimmed by 10 bases and 7 bases, with 26 bases remaining between them. The germline CDR1 and CDR2 sequences are MGHDK and SYGVNS. The CDR3 length is 15 residues.

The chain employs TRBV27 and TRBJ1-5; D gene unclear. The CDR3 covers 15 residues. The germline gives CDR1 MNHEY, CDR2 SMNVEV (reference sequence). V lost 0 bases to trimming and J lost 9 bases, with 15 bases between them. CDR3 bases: TGTGCCAGCAGTTTATCGGGGAATAGCCATTTGCCCCAGCATTTT. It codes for CASSLSGNSHLPQHF.

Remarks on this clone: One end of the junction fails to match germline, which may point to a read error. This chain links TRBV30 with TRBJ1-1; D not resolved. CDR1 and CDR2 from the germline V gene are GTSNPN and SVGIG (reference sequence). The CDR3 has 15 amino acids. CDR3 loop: CAWSRQLAKNAEAFF. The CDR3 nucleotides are TGTGCCTGGAGTCGGCAGTTGGCAAAGAACGCTGAAGCTTTCTTT.

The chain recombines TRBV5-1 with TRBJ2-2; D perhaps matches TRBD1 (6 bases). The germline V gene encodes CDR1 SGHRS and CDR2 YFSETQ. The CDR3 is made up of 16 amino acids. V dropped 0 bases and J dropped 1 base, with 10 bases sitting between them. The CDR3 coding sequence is TGCGCCAGCAGCTTGGCAGAGACAGGGAACACCGGGGAGCTGTTTTTT. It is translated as CASSLAETGNTGELFF.

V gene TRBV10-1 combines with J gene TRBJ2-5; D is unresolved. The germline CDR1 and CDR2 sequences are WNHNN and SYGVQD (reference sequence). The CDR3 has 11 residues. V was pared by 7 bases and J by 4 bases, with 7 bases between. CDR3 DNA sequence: TGCGCCAGCACCCTACGAGAGACCCAGTACTTC. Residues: CASTLRETQYF.

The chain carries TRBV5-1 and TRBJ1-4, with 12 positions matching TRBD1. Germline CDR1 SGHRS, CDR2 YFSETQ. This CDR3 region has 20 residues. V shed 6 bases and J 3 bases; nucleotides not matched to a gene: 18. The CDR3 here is CASTLGRDRGLEIANEKLFF. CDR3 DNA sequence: TGCGCCAGCACCCTGGGGCGGGACAGGGGGCTGGAAATTGCTAATGAAAAACTGTTTTTT.

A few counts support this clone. The CDR3 loop reads CAWRSGTGDTEAFF. Here the CDR3 DNA reads TGTGCCTGGAGGTCCGGGACAGGGGACACTGAAGCTTTCTTT. This rearrangement joins TRBV30 to TRBJ1-1; 10 bases line up with TRBD1. The CDR3 runs 14 residues. V shed 3 bases and J 3 bases; nucleotides not matched to a gene: 4. Germline V gives CDR1 GTSNPN, CDR2 SVGIG (reference sequence).

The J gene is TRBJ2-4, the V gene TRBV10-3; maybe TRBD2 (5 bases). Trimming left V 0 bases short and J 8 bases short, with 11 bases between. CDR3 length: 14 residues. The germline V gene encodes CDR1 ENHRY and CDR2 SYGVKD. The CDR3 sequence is CAISESTGSDIQYF. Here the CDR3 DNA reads TGTGCCATCAGTGAGTCCACGGGGAGCGACATTCAGTACTTC.

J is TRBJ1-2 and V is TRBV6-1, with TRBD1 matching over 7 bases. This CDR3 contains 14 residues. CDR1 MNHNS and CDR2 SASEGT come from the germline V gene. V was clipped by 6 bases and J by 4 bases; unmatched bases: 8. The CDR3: CASSLQGGSYGYTF. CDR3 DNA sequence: TGTGCCAGCAGCTTGCAGGGGGGAAGCTATGGCTACACCTTC.

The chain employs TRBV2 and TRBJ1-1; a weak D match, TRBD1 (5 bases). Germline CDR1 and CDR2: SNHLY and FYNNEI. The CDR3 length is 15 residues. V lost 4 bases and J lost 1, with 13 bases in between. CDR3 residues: CASSAHGRGNTEAFF. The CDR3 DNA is TGTGCCAGCAGTGCCCACGGGAGGGGGAACACTGAAGCTTTCTTT.

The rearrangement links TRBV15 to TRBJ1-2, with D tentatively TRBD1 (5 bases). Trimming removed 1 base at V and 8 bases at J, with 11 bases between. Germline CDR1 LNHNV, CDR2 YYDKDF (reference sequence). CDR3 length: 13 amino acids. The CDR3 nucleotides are TGTGCCACCAGCAGAGGCAGGGATGGGGGCTACACCTTC. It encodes CATSRGRDGGYTF.

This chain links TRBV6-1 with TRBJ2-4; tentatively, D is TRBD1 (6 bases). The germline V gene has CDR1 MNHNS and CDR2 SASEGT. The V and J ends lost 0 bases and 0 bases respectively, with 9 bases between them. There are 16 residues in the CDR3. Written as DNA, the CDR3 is TGTGCCAGCAGTGAAGCAGGGACAATAGCCAAAAACATTCAGTACTTC. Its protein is CASSEAGTIAKNIQYF.